These 21 T cell receptor beta chains were sequenced from one sample in a study of T cell repertoires in cytomegalovirus infection. TCRdb re-derived calls from the reads in MiXCR, one entry per CDR3 protein. The sample records around 630,000 distinct CDR3 sequences, 20% to 30% being singletons. Sequenced sample: CD8+ T cells from PBMCs. The receptors were sampled from a human donor in good health (CMV status not recorded). Some clones in this sample may be carry-over from other donors' samples.

This rearrangement joins TRBV19 to TRBJ2-7, with D perhaps TRBD1 or TRBD2 (6 bases each). V gave up 7 bases and J gave up 3 bases, with 13 bases separating them. CDR3 size: 13 residues. CDR1 and CDR2 from the germline V gene are LNHDA and SQIVND (reference sequence). The CDR3 nucleotides read TGTGCCAGTAATGTCGAGGGGGGCTACGAGCAGTACTTC. It yields the protein CASNVEGGYEQYF.

This clonotype was seen a handful of times. The V gene is TRBV7-9, the J gene TRBJ1-1; 7 nucleotides line up with TRBD1. Trimming removed 5 bases from V and 0 bases from J; junction bases left unmatched: 9. The CDR3 is made up of 16 amino acids. Germline values: CDR1 SEHNR, CDR2 FQNEAQ (reference sequence). CDR3 sequence (DNA): TGTGCCAGCAGCCCCCCGACAGGGCACATGAACACTGAAGCTTTCTTT. Amino acids: CASSPPTGHMNTEAFF.

This clonotype was observed a handful of times. This chain joins TRBV7-9 and TRBJ2-7, with 9 bases fitting TRBD1. This CDR3 has 15 residues. J gave up 5 bases and V 8 bases, and 13 bases lay outside the gene matches. In germline, CDR1 is SEHNR, CDR2 FQNEAQ (reference sequence). DNA for the CDR3: TGTGCCAGCGAGAGAGGGACAGGGTATCTGGACGAGCAGTACGTC. It yields the protein CASERGTGYLDEQYV.

This clonotype appeared a few times. The CDR3 loop reads CASNAKFAARAFF. In DNA, the CDR3 is TGTGCCAGCAATGCAAAGTTCGCGGCTAGGGCTTTCTTT. The chain uses TRBV14 and TRBJ1-1; D is unclear. CDR3 length equals 13 residues. Germline CDR1 SGHDN, CDR2 FVKESK. V was clipped by 7 bases and J by 11 bases, with 20 bases between them.

This clonotype was seen only a few times. The rearrangement joins TRBV4-1 to TRBJ1-1; TRBD1 matches 8 bases. The junction had 3 bases not matched to a gene; V was cut back by 3 bases and J by 6 bases. The CDR3 covers 13 residues. Germline-derived CDR1 and CDR2 are MGHRA and YSYEKL. The CDR3 DNA sequence: TGCGCCAGCAGCCATGTACAGGGGGCTGAAGCTTTCTTT. Translation: CASSHVQGAEAFF.

The rearrangement uses TRBV11-2 and TRBJ2-2; tentative D call: TRBD2 (6 bases). CDR1 and CDR2 from the germline V gene are SGHAT and FQNNGV. The CDR3 is 17 residues long. With 1 base removed from V and 0 bases from J, the gap between germline ends came to 12 bases. This CDR3 reads CASSLGSTGANTGELFF. The CDR3 bases are TGTGCCAGCAGCTTAGGGAGTACGGGGGCGAACACCGGGGAGCTGTTTTTT.

This clonotype was counted a few times. The rearrangement links TRBV6-2 or TRBV6-3 to TRBJ2-7; the D gene is possibly TRBD2 (6 bases). CDR3 size: 15 residues. Trimming took off 5 bases at V and 6 bases at J, with 20 bases between the two ends. Looked up from germline, CDR1 is MNHEY and CDR2 is SVGEGT. For the CDR3, the DNA is TGTGCCAGCAGTGCCGAGGTCACAGGAGGGGCCGAGCAGTACTTC. Translation: CASSAEVTGGAEQYF.

The rearrangement joins TRBV4-2 to TRBJ2-7, with D tentatively TRBD2 (5 bases). Germline V gene sequence: CDR1 LGHNA, CDR2 YNFKEQ. V was cut by 3 bases and J by 3 bases, with 18 bases left in between. The CDR3 spans 16 residues. In DNA form, the CDR3 reads TGTGCCAGCAGCCACGCTTTAACCGGGGAAGACTACGAGCAGTACTTC. It translates to CASSHALTGEDYEQYF.

The gene calls are TRBV28 and TRBJ2-7; no firm D call. CDR3 length equals 14 residues. Germline V gene lookup returns CDR1 MDHEN and CDR2 SYDVKM. Trimming removed 2 bases at V and 3 bases at J, with 11 bases between. In DNA, the CDR3 is TGTGCCAGCAGTTTAAGAGGCAGACACTACGAGCAGTACGTC. Amino acid sequence: CASSLRGRHYEQYV.

A few counts support this clonotype. The chain has TRBV11-2 and TRBJ2-1; 8 nucleotides agree with TRBD1. The CDR3 contains 20 residues. J was trimmed by 0 bases and V by 2 bases; bases with no gene match: 15. Germline assignment: CDR1 SGHAT and CDR2 FQNNGV. The DNA of the CDR3 is TGTGCCAGCAGCTTAAATCAGACAGCAGGGGGCCCGAGCTCCTACAATGAGCAGTTCTTC. Residues: CASSLNQTAGGPSSYNEQFF.

About this clonotype: A much bigger clone sits one base away, suggesting this may be a read error. This chain connects TRBV7-2 to TRBJ2-1; no clear D gene. Germline CDR1 SGHTA, CDR2 FQGNSA. The CDR3 spans 12 residues. The CDR3 sequence: CVSSLDLVGDLW. CDR3 bases: TGTGTCAGCAGCTTAGACCTCGTAGGTGATTTGTGG.

This clonotype was observed a few times. The chain links TRBV29-1 to TRBJ2-6; 8 bases match TRBD1. Per germline, CDR1 SQVTM and CDR2 ANQGSEA. Germline trimming cut 5 bases from V and 0 bases from J; bases unmatched to any gene: 6. The length of the CDR3 is 16 residues. CDR3 region: CSVWDRTDSGANVLTF. In DNA, the CDR3 is TGCAGCGTTTGGGACAGGACAGACTCTGGGGCCAACGTCCTGACTTTC.

The V call is TRBV15, the J call TRBJ2-2; unclear D gene. In germline, CDR1 is LNHNV, CDR2 YYDKDF (reference sequence). This CDR3 comprises 14 residues. V lost 0 bases and J 6 bases, leaving 8 bases between the germline ends. CDR3 residues: CATSRDEAAGELFF. The CDR3 nucleotides are TGTGCCACCAGCAGAGATGAGGCGGCCGGGGAGCTGTTTTTT.

J is TRBJ2-7 and V is TRBV29-1, with 8 positions matching TRBD1. The CDR3 sequence is 13 residues long. CDR1 and CDR2 from the germline V gene are SQVTM and ANQGSEA. V lost 7 bases, J lost 2 bases, and 7 bases stayed unmatched. The CDR3 DNA is TGCAGCGCAGCACTGACAGGGGCCTACGAGCAGTACTTC. It is translated as CSAALTGAYEQYF.

As regards this clonotype: A read error may be the cause here, since a much bigger clone is one base away. This chain connects TRBV7-2 to TRBJ2-5; D gene uncertain. The length of the CDR3 is 14 residues. In germline, CDR1 is SGHTA, CDR2 FQGNSA. V shed 2 bases and J shed 4 bases, with 11 bases lying between them. The CDR3 loop reads CTSSLNARRETQYF. For the CDR3, the DNA is TGTACCAGCAGCTTAAACGCTAGACGAGAGACCCAGTACTTC.

The gene calls are TRBV7-6 and TRBJ2-7, with no clear D. The CDR3 spans 13 residues. Deletions cut 1 base from V and 6 bases from J, with 10 bases between. Germline V gene lookup returns CDR1 SGHVS and CDR2 FNYEAQ. CDR3 DNA: TGTGCCAGCAGCTTAGAAGTTCTGGGCGAGCAGTACTTC. Its translation is CASSLEVLGEQYF. The variable domain in full, with the rest retrieved from reference TRBV7-6 and TRBJ2-7, is GAGVSQSPRYKVTKRGQDVALRCDPISGHVSLYWYRQALGQGPEFLTYFNYEAQQDKSGLPNDRFSAERPEGSISTLTIQRTEQRDSAMYRCASSLEVLGEQYFGPGTRLTVT.

The CDR3 DNA follows: TGTGCCAGCAGCGGGGACAAAGATACGCAGTATTTT. Its translation is CASSGDKDTQYF. This chain joins TRBV5-4 and TRBJ2-3, with a weak D call TRBD1 (6 bases). The germline V and J ends were trimmed by 4 bases and 5 bases, with 8 bases remaining between them. The germline gives CDR1 SGHNT, CDR2 YYREEE (reference sequence). The CDR3 runs to 12 residues.

This clonotype was recorded many times. The CDR3 nucleotides read TGTGCCAGCAGTGTGGGAGACTCTGGGGCCAACGTCCTGACTTTC. It encodes CASSVGDSGANVLTF. The rearrangement joins TRBV2 to TRBJ2-6; the D gene is possibly TRBD2 (5 bases). The CDR3 extends over 15 amino acids. The germline V and J ends were trimmed by 4 bases and 0 bases, with 7 bases remaining between them. The V gene's germline CDR1 is SNHLY and CDR2 FYNNEI. The whole variable domain, remainder taken from reference TRBV2 and TRBJ2-6, is EPEVTQTPSHQVTQMGQEVILRCVPISNHLYFYWYRQILGQKVEFLVSFYNNEISEKSEIFDDQFSVERPDGSNFTLKIRSTKLEDSAMYFCASSVGDSGANVLTFGAGSRLTVL.

This clonotype was seen just once. The chain recombines TRBV9 with TRBJ2-5, with D perhaps TRBD2 (6 bases). The CDR3 runs 15 residues. CDR1 is SGDLS, CDR2 YYNGEE, per germline. The V and J ends lost 3 bases and 1 base respectively, with 13 bases between them. CDR3 nucleotide sequence: TGTGCCAGCAGCGGGTCAAAGGGACTCCAAGAGACCCAGTACTTC. As protein: CASSGSKGLQETQYF.

The V gene is TRBV12-3 or TRBV12-4, the J gene TRBJ1-2, with D possibly being TRBD1 (6 bases). Trimming took off 6 bases at V and 5 bases at J, with 16 bases between the two ends. This CDR3 comprises 14 residues. The CDR3, as DNA: TGTGCCAGCAGCCCCGGGGGGCTTGCTTATGGCTACACCTTC. It encodes CASSPGGLAYGYTF.

The gene calls are TRBV12-3 or TRBV12-4 and TRBJ1-1, with 8 nucleotides matching TRBD1. This CDR3 contains 15 residues. J was trimmed by 7 bases and V by 5 bases; bases with no gene match: 12. In DNA, the CDR3 is TGTGCCAGCAGTGCCAGGGGGCCTCCGGGGCTTGAAGCTTTCTTT. Protein: CASSARGPPGLEAFF.